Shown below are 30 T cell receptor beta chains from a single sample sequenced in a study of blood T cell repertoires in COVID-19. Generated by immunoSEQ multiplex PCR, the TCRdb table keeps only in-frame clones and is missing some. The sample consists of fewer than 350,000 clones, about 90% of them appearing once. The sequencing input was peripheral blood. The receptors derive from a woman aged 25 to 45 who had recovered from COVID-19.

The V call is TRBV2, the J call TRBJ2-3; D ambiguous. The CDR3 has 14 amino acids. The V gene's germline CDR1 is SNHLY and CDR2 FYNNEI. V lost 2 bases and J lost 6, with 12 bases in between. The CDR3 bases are TGTGCCAGCAGTGAATCCGTACCAGTTGATACGCAGTATTTT. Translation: CASSESVPVDTQYF.

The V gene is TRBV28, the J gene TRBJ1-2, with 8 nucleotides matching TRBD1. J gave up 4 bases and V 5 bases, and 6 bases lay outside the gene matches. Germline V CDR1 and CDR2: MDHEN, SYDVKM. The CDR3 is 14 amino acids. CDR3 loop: CASSPGQGSYGYTF. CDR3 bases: TGTGCCAGCAGTCCCGGACAGGGCTCCTATGGCTACACCTTC.

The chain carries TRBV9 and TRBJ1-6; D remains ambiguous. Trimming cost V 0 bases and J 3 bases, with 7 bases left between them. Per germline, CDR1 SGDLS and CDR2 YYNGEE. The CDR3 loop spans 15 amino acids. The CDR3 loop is CASSVDPGYNSPLHF. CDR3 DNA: TGTGCCAGCAGCGTAGATCCAGGCTATAATTCACCCCTCCACTTT.

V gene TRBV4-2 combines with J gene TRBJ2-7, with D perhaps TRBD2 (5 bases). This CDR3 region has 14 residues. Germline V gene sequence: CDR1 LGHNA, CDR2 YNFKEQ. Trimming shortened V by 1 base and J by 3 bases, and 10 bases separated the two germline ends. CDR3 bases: TGTGCCAGCAGCCAAGCCGCGGGCAGCTACGAGCAGTACTTC. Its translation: CASSQAAGSYEQYF.

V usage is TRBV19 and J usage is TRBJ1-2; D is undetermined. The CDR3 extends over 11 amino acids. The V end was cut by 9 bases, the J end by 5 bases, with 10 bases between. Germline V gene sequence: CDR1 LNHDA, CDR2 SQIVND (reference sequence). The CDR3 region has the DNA TGTGCCAGCAGGCTTGGATATGGCTACACCTTC. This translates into CASRLGYGYTF. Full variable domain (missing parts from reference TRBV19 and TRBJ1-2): DGGITQSPKYLFRKEGQNVTLSCEQNLNHDAMYWYRQDPGQGLRLIYYSQIVNDFQKGDIAEGYSVSREKKESFPLTVTSAQKNPTAFYLCASRLGYGYTFGSGTRLTVV.

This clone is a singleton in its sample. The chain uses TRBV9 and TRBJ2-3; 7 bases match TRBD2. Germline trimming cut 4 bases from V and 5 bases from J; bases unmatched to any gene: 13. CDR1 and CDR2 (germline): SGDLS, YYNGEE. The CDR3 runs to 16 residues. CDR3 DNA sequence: TGTGCCAGCAGCCCCCGGACTAGGGGAGGGGAAGATACGCAGTATTTT. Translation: CASSPRTRGGEDTQYF.

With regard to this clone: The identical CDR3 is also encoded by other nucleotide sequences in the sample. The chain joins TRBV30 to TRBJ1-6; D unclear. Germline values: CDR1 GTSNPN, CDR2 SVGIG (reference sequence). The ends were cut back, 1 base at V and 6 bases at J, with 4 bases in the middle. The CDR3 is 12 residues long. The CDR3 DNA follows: TGTGCCTGGAGTGCGGGTAATTCACCCCTCCACTTT. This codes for CAWSAGNSPLHF.

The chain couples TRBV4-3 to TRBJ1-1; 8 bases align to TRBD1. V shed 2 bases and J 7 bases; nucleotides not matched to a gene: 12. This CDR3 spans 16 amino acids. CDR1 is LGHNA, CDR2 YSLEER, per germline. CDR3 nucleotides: TGCGCCAGCAGCCAATTCGGCCGGGACAGGAAAATTGAAGCTTTCTTT. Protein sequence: CASSQFGRDRKIEAFF.

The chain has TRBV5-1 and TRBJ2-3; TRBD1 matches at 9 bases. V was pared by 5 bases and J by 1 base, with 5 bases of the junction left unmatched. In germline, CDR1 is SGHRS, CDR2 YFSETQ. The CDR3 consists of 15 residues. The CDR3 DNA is TGCGCCAGCAGAATAGGGGACAGGGGCACAGATACGCAGTATTTT. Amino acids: CASRIGDRGTDTQYF.

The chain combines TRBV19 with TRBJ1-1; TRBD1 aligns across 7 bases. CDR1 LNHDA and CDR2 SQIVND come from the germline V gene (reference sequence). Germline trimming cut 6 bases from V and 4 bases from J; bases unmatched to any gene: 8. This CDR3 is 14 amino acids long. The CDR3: CASSTGVGVTEAFF. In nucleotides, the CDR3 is TGTGCCAGTAGCACAGGGGTCGGCGTCACTGAAGCTTTCTTT.

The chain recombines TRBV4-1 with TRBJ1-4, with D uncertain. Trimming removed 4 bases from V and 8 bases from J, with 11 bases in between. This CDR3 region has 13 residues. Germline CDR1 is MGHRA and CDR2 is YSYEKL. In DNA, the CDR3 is TGCGCCAGCAGCCTAGTCCCTCTAGAAAAACTGTTTTTT. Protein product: CASSLVPLEKLFF.

The CDR3, as DNA: TGTGCCAGCACCTCGAACACCGGGGAGCTGTTTTTT. Protein sequence: CASTSNTGELFF. The V gene is TRBV11-3, the J gene TRBJ2-2; D call uncertain. The V end was cut by 7 bases, the J end by 0 bases, with 3 bases between. This CDR3 spans 12 amino acids. The V gene's germline CDR1 is SGHNT and CDR2 YENEEA.

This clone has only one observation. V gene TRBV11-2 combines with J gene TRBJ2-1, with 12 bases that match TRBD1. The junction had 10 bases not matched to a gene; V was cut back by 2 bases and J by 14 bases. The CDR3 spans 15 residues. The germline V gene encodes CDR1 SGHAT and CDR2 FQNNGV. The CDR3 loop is CASSLTGTGGFREFF. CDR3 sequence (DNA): TGTGCCAGCAGCTTAACCGGGACAGGGGGCTTCAGGGAGTTCTTC. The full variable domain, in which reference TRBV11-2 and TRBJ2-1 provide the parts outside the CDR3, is EAGVAQSPRYKIIEKRQSVAFWCNPISGHATLYWYQQILGQGPKLLIQFQNNGVVDDSQLPKDRFSAERLKGVDSTLKIQPAKLEDSAVYLCASSLTGTGGFREFFGPGTRLTVL.

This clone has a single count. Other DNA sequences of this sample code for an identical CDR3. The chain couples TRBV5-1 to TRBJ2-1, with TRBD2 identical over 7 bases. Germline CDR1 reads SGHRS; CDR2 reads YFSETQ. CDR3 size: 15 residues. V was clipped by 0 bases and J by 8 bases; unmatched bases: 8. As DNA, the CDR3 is TGCGCCAGCAGCTTGGGACTCGCGGGAGTGGATGAGCAGTTCTTC. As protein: CASSLGLAGVDEQFF.

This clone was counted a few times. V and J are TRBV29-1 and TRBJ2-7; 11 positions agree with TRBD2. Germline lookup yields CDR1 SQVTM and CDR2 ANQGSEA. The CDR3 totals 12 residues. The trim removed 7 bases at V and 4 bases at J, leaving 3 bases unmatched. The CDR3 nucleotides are TGCAGCGCGACTAGCGGGATGTACGAGCAGTACTTC. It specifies CSATSGMYEQYF.

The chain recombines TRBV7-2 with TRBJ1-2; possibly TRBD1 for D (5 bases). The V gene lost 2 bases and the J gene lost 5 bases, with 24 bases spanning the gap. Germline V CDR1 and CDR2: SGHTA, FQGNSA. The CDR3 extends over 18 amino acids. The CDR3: CASSLYPGPKSALYGYTF. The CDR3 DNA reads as TGTGCCAGCAGCTTATATCCAGGGCCGAAATCAGCTTTATATGGCTACACCTTC.

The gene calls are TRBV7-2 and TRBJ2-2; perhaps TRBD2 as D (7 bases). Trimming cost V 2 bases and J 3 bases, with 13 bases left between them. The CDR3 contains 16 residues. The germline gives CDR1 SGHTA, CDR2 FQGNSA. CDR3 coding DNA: TGTGCCAGCAGCTTATTGGCGGGGGCTGACACCGGGGAGCTGTTTTTT. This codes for CASSLLAGADTGELFF. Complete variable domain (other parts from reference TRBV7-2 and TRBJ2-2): GAGVSQSPSNKVTEKGKDVELRCDPISGHTALYWYRQSLGQGLEFLIYFQGNSAPDKSGLPSDRFSAERTGGSVSTLTIQRTQQEDSAVYLCASSLLAGADTGELFFGEGSRLTVL.

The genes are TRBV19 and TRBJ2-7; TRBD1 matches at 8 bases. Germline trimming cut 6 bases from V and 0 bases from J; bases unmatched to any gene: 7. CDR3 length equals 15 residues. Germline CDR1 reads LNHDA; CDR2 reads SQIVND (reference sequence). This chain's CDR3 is CASSYQGARSYEQYF. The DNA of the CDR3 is TGTGCCAGTAGCTACCAGGGGGCACGCTCCTACGAGCAGTACTTC.

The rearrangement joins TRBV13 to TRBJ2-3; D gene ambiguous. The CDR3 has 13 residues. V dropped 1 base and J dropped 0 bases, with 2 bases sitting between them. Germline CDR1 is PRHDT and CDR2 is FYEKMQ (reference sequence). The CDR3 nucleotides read TGTGCCAGCAGCTTAGCTAGCACAGATACGCAGTATTTT. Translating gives CASSLASTDTQYF.

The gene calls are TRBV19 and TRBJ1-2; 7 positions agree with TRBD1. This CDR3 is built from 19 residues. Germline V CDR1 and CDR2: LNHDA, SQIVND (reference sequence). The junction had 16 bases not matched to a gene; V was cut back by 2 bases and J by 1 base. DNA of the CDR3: TGTGCCAGTAGTATATACGGTTTCCGAGGAGGGGGCAGTAACTATGGCTACACCTTC. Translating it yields CASSIYGFRGGGSNYGYTF.

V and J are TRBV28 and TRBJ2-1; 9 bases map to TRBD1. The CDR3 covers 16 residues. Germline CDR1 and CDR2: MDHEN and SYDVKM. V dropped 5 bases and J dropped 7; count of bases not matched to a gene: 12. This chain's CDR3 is CASSTLQGARGNEQFF. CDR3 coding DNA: TGTGCCAGCAGTACCCTACAGGGGGCAAGGGGGAATGAGCAGTTCTTC. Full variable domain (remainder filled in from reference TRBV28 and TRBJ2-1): DVKVTQSSRYLVKRTGEKVFLECVQDMDHENMFWYRQDPGLGLRLIYFSYDVKMKEKGDIPEGYSVSREKKERFSLILESASTNQTSMYLCASSTLQGARGNEQFFGPGTRLTVL.

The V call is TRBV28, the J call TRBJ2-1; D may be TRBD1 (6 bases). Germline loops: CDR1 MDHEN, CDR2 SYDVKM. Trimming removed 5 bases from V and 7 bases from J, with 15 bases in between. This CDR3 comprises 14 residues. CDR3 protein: CASSQPNRANEQFF. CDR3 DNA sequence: TGTGCCAGCAGTCAACCTAACAGGGCAAATGAGCAGTTCTTC.

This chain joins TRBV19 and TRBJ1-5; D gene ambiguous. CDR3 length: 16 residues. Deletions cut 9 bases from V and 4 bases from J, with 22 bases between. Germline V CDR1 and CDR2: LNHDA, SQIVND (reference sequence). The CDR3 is CASSPGTRSGNQPQHF. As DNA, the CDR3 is TGTGCCAGCTCTCCGGGAACCCGAAGTGGGAATCAGCCCCAGCATTTT.

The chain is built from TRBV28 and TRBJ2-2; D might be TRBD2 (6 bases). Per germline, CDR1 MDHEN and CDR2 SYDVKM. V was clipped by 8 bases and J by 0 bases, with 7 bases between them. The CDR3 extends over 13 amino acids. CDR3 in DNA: TGTGCCAGCGGGACTCCGAACACCGGGGAGCTGTTTTTT. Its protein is CASGTPNTGELFF. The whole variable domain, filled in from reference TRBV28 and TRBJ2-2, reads DVKVTQSSRYLVKRTGEKVFLECVQDMDHENMFWYRQDPGLGLRLIYFSYDVKMKEKGDIPEGYSVSREKKERFSLILESASTNQTSMYLCASGTPNTGELFFGEGSRLTVL.

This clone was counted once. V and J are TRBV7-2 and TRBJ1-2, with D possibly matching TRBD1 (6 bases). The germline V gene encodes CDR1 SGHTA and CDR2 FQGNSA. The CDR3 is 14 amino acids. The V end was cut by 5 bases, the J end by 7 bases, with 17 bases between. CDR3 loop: CASSPLQGRSGYTF. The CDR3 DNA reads TGTGCCAGCAGCCCTCTCCAGGGGCGCTCTGGCTACACCTTC.

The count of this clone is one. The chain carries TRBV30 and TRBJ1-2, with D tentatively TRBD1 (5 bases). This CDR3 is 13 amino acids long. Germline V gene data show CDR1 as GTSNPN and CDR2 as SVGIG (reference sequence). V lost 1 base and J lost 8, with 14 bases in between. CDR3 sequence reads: CAWSGDASGGYTF. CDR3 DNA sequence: TGTGCCTGGAGTGGGGATGCCTCAGGGGGCTACACCTTC.

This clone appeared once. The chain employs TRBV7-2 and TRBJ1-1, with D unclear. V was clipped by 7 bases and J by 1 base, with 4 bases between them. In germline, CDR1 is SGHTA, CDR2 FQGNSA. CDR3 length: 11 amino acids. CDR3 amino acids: CASTENTEAFF. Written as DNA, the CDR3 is TGTGCCAGCACAGAGAACACTGAAGCTTTCTTT.

CDR3 in amino acids: CASSYYTGNEQYF. The CDR3 DNA reads TGTGCCAGCAGTTACTACACAGGGAACGAGCAGTACTTC. The rearrangement joins TRBV6-6 to TRBJ2-7, with TRBD1 as a possible D gene (6 bases). The CDR3 covers 13 residues. CDR1 is MNHNY, CDR2 SVGAGI, per germline (reference sequence). V lost 1 base to trimming and J lost 5 bases, with 9 bases between them.

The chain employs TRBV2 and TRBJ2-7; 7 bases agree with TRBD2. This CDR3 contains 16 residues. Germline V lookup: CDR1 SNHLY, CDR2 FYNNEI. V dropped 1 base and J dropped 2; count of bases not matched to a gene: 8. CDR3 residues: CASSEESLAAAYEQYF. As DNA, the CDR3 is TGTGCCAGCAGTGAAGAATCCCTAGCGGCAGCCTACGAGCAGTACTTC. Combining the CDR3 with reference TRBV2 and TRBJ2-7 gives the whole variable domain EPEVTQTPSHQVTQMGQEVILRCVPISNHLYFYWYRQILGQKVEFLVSFYNNEISEKSEIFDDQFSVERPDGSNFTLKIRSTKLEDSAMYFCASSEESLAAAYEQYFGPGTRLTVT.

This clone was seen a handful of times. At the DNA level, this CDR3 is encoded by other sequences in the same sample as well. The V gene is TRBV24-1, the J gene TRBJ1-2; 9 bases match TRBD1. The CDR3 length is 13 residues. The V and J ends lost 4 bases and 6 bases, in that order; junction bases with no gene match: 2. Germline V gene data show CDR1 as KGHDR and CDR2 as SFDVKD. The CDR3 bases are TGTGCCACCAGTGACGGACAGGGGAATGGCTACACCTTC. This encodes CATSDGQGNGYTF.